This T cell receptor beta chain was sequenced in a study of CD8+ T cells in alopecia areata. The wider study: For the treated group, dosing was oral tofacitinib at 5 to 10 mg twice daily. The study gave tofacitinib for 6 to 18 months, then 6 months off drug.

Findings and caveats of the study: Tofacitinib produced a significant decrease in scalp clonality and in expanded CD8+ clones among the top 100. Normal skin's resident alphabeta T cells are sequenced alongside lesional scalp T cells.

In regard to this clone: Its specificity is not known.

Sequencing used cDNA as its template, made by extracting RNA and reverse transcribing it. Profiled with immunoSEQ multiplex PCR; TCRdb holds only in-frame clones, not every one. The table records about 190,000 clones, around 50% of them present only once. Treatment given: oral pan-JAK inhibitor, 5-10 mg twice daily. The CDR3 loop spans 13 amino acids. V was pared by 3 bases and J by 2 bases, with 8 bases between. Germline values: CDR1 SNHLY, CDR2 FYNNEI. The chain employs TRBV2 and TRBJ2-7, with TRBD1 as a possible D gene (5 bases). The receptor was derived from a human donor with alopecia areata. The material was CD8+ T cells sorted from blood, obtained at week 24, from a patient treated with tofacitinib. The CDR3 DNA is TGTGCCAGCAGTGACACGACAGCCTACGAGCAGTACTTC. This translates into CASSDTTAYEQYF.